These 15 T cell receptor beta chains share one sample of origin, sequenced in a study of spatial heterogeneity in lung cancer. As to time point: sample taken at primary tumor resection. TCRdb re-analysed the 5' RACE reads in MiXCR, keeping a single row per CDR3 protein. The table has fewer than 45,000 distinct CDR3 sequences, approximately 6.2% seen once; the top ten hold 43%. The specimen was PBMCs, collected at surgery. The receptors were gathered from a female donor with early-stage non-small cell lung cancer.

This clonotype turned up a few times. Here the CDR3 reads CASSFRQGGNQPQHF. CDR3 nucleotides: TGTGCCAGCAGTTTTCGACAGGGTGGCAATCAGCCCCAGCATTTT. The chain couples TRBV12-3 or TRBV12-4 to TRBJ1-5; 7 positions agree with TRBD1. The length of the CDR3 is 15 residues. V dropped 3 bases and J dropped 2; count of bases not matched to a gene: 4.

This clonotype came up a few times. The chain uses TRBV29-1 and TRBJ1-1; a possible D gene is TRBD1 (6 bases). Per the germline V gene, CDR1 is SQVTM and CDR2 is ANQGSEA. This CDR3 region has 12 residues. V shed 8 bases and J shed 7 bases, with 17 bases lying between them. CDR3 protein: CSMGGAGREAFF. CDR3 bases: TGCAGCATGGGGGGCGCGGGTCGTGAAGCTTTCTTT.

This clonotype was detected ten times or more. V usage is TRBV5-1 and J usage is TRBJ1-1; D possibly corresponds to TRBD1 (6 bases). This CDR3 has 14 residues. CDR1 SGHRS and CDR2 YFSETQ come from the germline V gene. The V end was cut by 0 bases, the J end by 4 bases, with 10 bases between. The CDR3 DNA reads TGCGCCAGCAGCTTGGGCAGGGGCACCACTGAAGCTTTCTTT. The encoded protein is CASSLGRGTTEAFF.

The V and J genes are TRBV28 and TRBJ2-1; D is unclear. The CDR3 runs 15 residues. Trimming left V 6 bases short and J 8 bases short, with 20 bases between. Germline V gene sequence: CDR1 MDHEN, CDR2 SYDVKM. Here the CDR3 reads CASSPMDGPKDEQFF. CDR3 coding DNA: TGTGCCAGCAGCCCTATGGACGGTCCTAAGGATGAGCAGTTCTTC.

Ten or more counts support this clonotype. The rearrangement links TRBV4-3 to TRBJ2-7; 11 nucleotides line up with TRBD1. V lost 0 bases and J lost 3; bases outside the gene matches: 1. This CDR3 is 15 amino acids long. Germline-derived CDR1 and CDR2 are LGHNA and YSLEER. CDR3 amino acids: CASSQDGTGGYEQYF. The CDR3 DNA reads TGCGCCAGCAGCCAAGACGGGACAGGGGGCTACGAGCAGTACTTC.

The chain joins TRBV27 to TRBJ1-5; TRBD1 matches at 9 bases. With 6 bases clipped from V and 7 bases from J, the junction kept 7 bases outside the gene matches. Germline-derived CDR1 and CDR2 are MNHEY and SMNVEV (reference sequence). The CDR3 has 14 residues. The CDR3 is CASRTGQGDQPQHF. CDR3 DNA: TGTGCCAGCAGGACGGGACAGGGAGACCAGCCCCAGCATTTT.

This clonotype was seen ten or more times. This chain uses TRBV4-3 with TRBJ1-1, with no clear D. CDR3 length: 13 residues. In germline, CDR1 is LGHNA, CDR2 YSLEER. Trimming took off 2 bases at V and 8 bases at J, with 12 bases between the two ends. CDR3 DNA sequence: TGCGCCAGCAGCCAACGAGGCGTGGGGGAAGCTTTCTTT. Its translation is CASSQRGVGEAFF.

This clonotype was detected ten times or more. The chain combines TRBV29-1 with TRBJ2-5, with D hard to call. Looked up from germline, CDR1 is SQVTM and CDR2 is ANQGSEA. V gave up 4 bases and J gave up 2 bases, with 17 bases separating them. This CDR3 has 15 amino acids. CDR3 sequence: CSVVGIQRSQETQYF. The CDR3 DNA follows: TGCAGCGTTGTGGGGATCCAGCGCTCGCAAGAGACCCAGTACTTC.

In its sample, this clonotype was seen many times. The chain is built from TRBV10-3 and TRBJ2-5; D assignment may be TRBD1 or TRBD2 (5 bases each). This CDR3 has 13 amino acids. V lost 4 bases to trimming and J lost 0 bases, with 6 bases between them. The germline gives CDR1 ENHRY, CDR2 SYGVKD. For the CDR3, the DNA is TGTGCCATCAGTGGGGGACACCAAGAGACCCAGTACTTC. It is translated as CAISGGHQETQYF.

Note on this clonotype: An end of the junction does not agree with germline; a read error may underlie this. The CDR3 nucleotides read TGTGCCAGCCGCTTAGCCGGGGTGATAAACTATGGCTACACCTTC. Translating gives CASRLAGVINYGYTF. The chain has TRBV7-2 and TRBJ1-2; D gene unclear. This CDR3 is 15 amino acids long. CDR1 SGHTA and CDR2 FQGNSA come from the germline V gene.

V and J are TRBV5-1 and TRBJ2-3; D is perhaps TRBD2 (6 bases). V dropped 4 bases and J dropped 1 base, with 13 bases sitting between them. CDR1 is SGHRS, CDR2 YFSETQ, per germline. This CDR3 spans 15 amino acids. The CDR3 DNA reads TGCGCCAGCAGCCGTCTGGGCGGGGGCACAGATACGCAGTATTTT. It codes for CASSRLGGGTDTQYF.

In its sample, this clonotype was seen many times. V is TRBV20-1 and J is TRBJ1-5, with D maybe TRBD1 (5 bases). The germline gives CDR1 DFQATT, CDR2 SNEGSKA (reference sequence). V shed 5 bases and J shed 4 bases, with 12 bases lying between them. This CDR3 is built from 13 residues. The CDR3 coding sequence is TGCAGTGCTTTCGACAGCCCAAATCAGCCCCAGCATTTT. It is translated as CSAFDSPNQPQHF.

The genes are TRBV20-1 and TRBJ1-6; D is undetermined. Germline V gives CDR1 DFQATT, CDR2 SNEGSKA (reference sequence). V was shortened by 4 bases and J by 8 bases, with 12 bases between the two germline ends. This CDR3 is built from 13 residues. The CDR3 DNA sequence: TGCAGTGCTATCAGTGGTGGCGATTCACCCCTCCACTTT. Its translation: CSAISGGDSPLHF.

This clonotype was detected a few times. The CDR3 loop is CASRAGTGSAEAFF. CDR3 nucleotide sequence: TGTGCCAGCAGGGCCGGGACAGGGAGTGCTGAAGCTTTCTTT. J is TRBJ1-1 and V is TRBV2; 9 bases align to TRBD1. Germline CDR1 reads SNHLY; CDR2 reads FYNNEI. The V gene end was trimmed by 6 bases and the J gene end by 6 bases; junction bases not matched to a gene: 8. CDR3 length equals 14 residues. Full variable domain (remainder filled in from reference TRBV2 and TRBJ1-1): EPEVTQTPSHQVTQMGQEVILRCVPISNHLYFYWYRQILGQKVEFLVSFYNNEISEKSEIFDDQFSVERPDGSNFTLKIRSTKLEDSAMYFCASRAGTGSAEAFFGQGTRLTVV.

This clonotype has a handful of counts. The chain combines TRBV5-1 with TRBJ2-5, with 11 bases lining up with TRBD2. CDR1 and CDR2 from the germline V gene are SGHRS and YFSETQ. This CDR3 is 16 amino acids long. V was clipped by 4 bases and J by 1 base; unmatched bases: 6. The CDR3 protein is CASSAGLAGSQETQYF. The CDR3 DNA reads as TGCGCCAGCAGCGCCGGACTAGCGGGTTCCCAAGAGACCCAGTACTTC.